This TCR beta chain was obtained from a study of cytomegalovirus exposure and HLA in healthy donors. With 5 bases clipped from V and 9 bases from J, the junction kept 8 bases outside the gene matches. Germline V lookup: CDR1 SGHAT, CDR2 FQNNGV. The CDR3 is made up of 15 amino acids. Primers for the PCR totalled 60 Vbeta and 13 Jbeta. This table comes from immunoSEQ multiplex PCR, and its TCRdb copy is limited to in-frame clones, with some not included. The table has over 100,000 clones, nearly 80% seen once. Regarding the study as a whole: Exclusion as indistinguishable affected some V segments, including TRBV6-2 and TRBV6-3. TCR beta V- and J-gene trimming was later associated with a missense DCLRE1C variant.

Each donor's status was that of a healthy bone marrow donor. About this clone: Antigen specificity is unknown.

The clonotype was recovered from a woman in her twenties or thirties in good health and CMV-seropositive. The chain recombines TRBV11-2 with TRBJ2-2, with 11 bases that match TRBD2. Sequencing was carried out using PBMCs. CDR3 sequence: CASSQLAGAFWELFF. CDR3 in DNA: TGTGCCAGCAGCCAACTAGCGGGGGCTTTCTGGGAGCTGTTTTTT.